The T cell receptor beta chain under discussion was sequenced for a study of blood T cells in healthy people across ages. General study results and limits: Significant beta diversity loss was already apparent by age about 42, declining roughly linearly.

A sample-barcoded 5' primer and a J-beta primer mix were used in a second PCR of about 6 to 12 cycles. A single record per CDR3 protein comes from TCRdb applying MiXCR to the 5' RACE reads. The sample holds 1.5 million to 2 million distinct CDR3 sequences, 49% seen once. A word on this clonotype: Its antigen remains unidentified.

Trimming pared 4 bases from V and 9 bases from J, leaving 22 bases between. This CDR3 spans 15 amino acids. Germline V gives CDR1 DFQATT, CDR2 SNEGSKA (reference sequence). The sequencing input was blood. The TCR originated in a woman in her 40s in good health. V gene TRBV20-1 combines with J gene TRBJ2-1; weak D call: TRBD2 (7 bases). CDR3 DNA sequence: TGCAGTGCTACGGGGGGCGGCCGACTTAGGGTTGAGCAGTTCTTC. It is translated as CSATGGGRLRVEQFF.